The next 32 T cell receptor beta chains were all read from a single sample in a study of a mutant IDH1 vaccine in newly diagnosed glioma. These receptors have no known antigen. Here immunoSEQ multiplex PCR was the method, and the copy in TCRdb shows in-frame clones only, minus some. The table lists approximately 100,000 clones, about 90% of them singletons. Time point given: week 47, end of study. The study gave 300 ug of mutant IDH1 20-mer peptide per vaccine dose, with topical imiquimod. Sequenced material: PBMCs, taken from a glioma patient whose treatment included an IDH1 peptide vaccine. These receptors were obtained from a woman in her fifties or sixties with glioma.

A single count supports this clone. This chain uses TRBV19 with TRBJ2-5; D unresolved. Trimming took 2 bases from V and 4 from J, leaving 5 bases between them. The germline gives CDR1 LNHDA, CDR2 SQIVND (reference sequence). The CDR3 consists of 12 residues. Here the CDR3 DNA reads TGTGCCAGTAGTATATGGGGAGAGACCCAGTACTTC. Amino acids: CASSIWGETQYF.

The chain recombines TRBV28 with TRBJ1-2; 8 nucleotides agree with TRBD1. The CDR3 spans 15 residues. J lost 4 bases, V lost 4 bases, and 8 bases had no gene match. Per germline, CDR1 MDHEN and CDR2 SYDVKM. The CDR3 DNA sequence: TGTGCCAGCAGTTCCGGCACAGGGGGGACCTATGGCTACACCTTC. Its translation: CASSSGTGGTYGYTF.

This chain links TRBV29-1 with TRBJ1-2; TRBD1 is a possible D gene (6 bases). Germline loops: CDR1 SQVTM, CDR2 ANQGSEA. This CDR3 is built from 14 residues. V was cut by 4 bases and J by 1 base, with 13 bases left in between. As DNA, the CDR3 is TGCAGCGTTGTTCCCCAGGGGAATAACTATGGCTACACCTTC. As protein: CSVVPQGNNYGYTF.

This clone was seen a few times. This chain connects TRBV5-1 to TRBJ1-1; the D gene is possibly TRBD1 (5 bases). The germline gives CDR1 SGHRS, CDR2 YFSETQ. The V and J ends lost 4 bases and 3 bases respectively, with 13 bases between them. The CDR3 spans 14 residues. CDR3 coding DNA: TGCGCCAGCAGCCCGGGTCCGGGGGACACTGAAGCTTTCTTT. It encodes CASSPGPGDTEAFF.

This chain links TRBV19 with TRBJ1-2; 9 bases are shared with TRBD1. Germline CDR1 reads LNHDA; CDR2 reads SQIVND (reference sequence). Trimming at V came to 0 bases and at J to 8 bases, leaving 7 bases not matched to a gene. The CDR3 consists of 15 residues. The CDR3 sequence: CASSIDGQGFAGYTF. CDR3 nucleotides: TGTGCCAGTAGTATAGACGGACAGGGGTTTGCCGGCTACACCTTC. The full variable domain, with the rest looked up from reference TRBV19 and TRBJ1-2, is DGGITQSPKYLFRKEGQNVTLSCEQNLNHDAMYWYRQDPGQGLRLIYYSQIVNDFQKGDIAEGYSVSREKKESFPLTVTSAQKNPTAFYLCASSIDGQGFAGYTFGSGTRLTVV.

This clone was counted once. The chain joins TRBV27 to TRBJ2-5; a possible D gene is TRBD2 (6 bases). The CDR3 loop spans 13 amino acids. Germline V gives CDR1 MNHEY, CDR2 SMNVEV (reference sequence). Between the trimmed V and J ends, which lost 6 bases and 11 bases, there was a span of 19 bases. The CDR3 DNA follows: TGTGCCAGCAGCGAGACCGCCTGGGGGGAGCAGTACTTC. Translation gives CASSETAWGEQYF.

The genes are TRBV9 and TRBJ1-6, with unresolved D. The germline V and J ends were trimmed by 4 bases and 8 bases, with 10 bases remaining between them. CDR1 is SGDLS, CDR2 YYNGEE, per germline. The length of the CDR3 is 13 residues. CDR3 DNA sequence: TGTGCCAGCAGCATGGACGGAGATTCACCCCTCCACTTT. Protein product: CASSMDGDSPLHF.

The chain uses TRBV11-2 and TRBJ2-2; D is perhaps TRBD2 (6 bases). The CDR3 extends over 13 amino acids. Germline CDR1 SGHAT, CDR2 FQNNGV. The ends were cut back, 6 bases at V and 5 bases at J, with 10 bases in the middle. The CDR3 DNA is TGTGCCAGCAGTGTAGCGGTTACCGGGGAGCTGTTTTTT. Its translation: CASSVAVTGELFF.

V and J are TRBV10-3 and TRBJ2-7; tentative D call: TRBD1 (5 bases). V was cut by 0 bases and J by 4 bases, with 10 bases left in between. Per the germline V gene, CDR1 is ENHRY and CDR2 is SYGVKD. This CDR3 has 14 residues. The CDR3 nucleotides are TGTGCCATCAGTGAGTCGGCAGGGAATTACGAGCAGTACTTC. As protein: CAISESAGNYEQYF.

V is TRBV30 and J is TRBJ1-5; TRBD1 aligns across 7 bases. CDR3 length: 13 residues. V shed 0 bases, J shed 6 bases, and the junction held 2 bases outside the gene matches. Germline assignment: CDR1 GTSNPN and CDR2 SVGIG (reference sequence). The CDR3: CAWSVQGTQPQHF. Written as DNA, the CDR3 is TGTGCCTGGAGTGTACAGGGGACTCAGCCCCAGCATTTT.

In nucleotides, the CDR3 is TGTGCCAGCAGCCTGGGACAGAACACAGCGAAACTGTTTTTT. It is translated as CASSLGQNTAKLFF. The genes are TRBV6-6 and TRBJ1-4; 7 nucleotides align to TRBD1. The V gene's germline CDR1 is MNHNY and CDR2 SVGAGI (reference sequence). The CDR3 has 14 amino acids. Trimming cost V 6 bases and J 11 bases; bases outside gene matches: 12.

The chain couples TRBV9 to TRBJ2-1; D is tentatively TRBD1 or TRBD2 (6 bases each). Between the trimmed V and J ends, which lost 2 bases and 5 bases, there was a span of 11 bases. The CDR3 runs to 14 residues. Germline V gene sequence: CDR1 SGDLS, CDR2 YYNGEE. The CDR3 here is CASSVTGGDNEQFF. Written as DNA, the CDR3 is TGTGCCAGCAGCGTGACAGGAGGGGACAATGAGCAGTTCTTC. Full variable domain (missing parts from reference TRBV9 and TRBJ2-1): DSGVTQTPKHLITATGQRVTLRCSPRSGDLSVYWYQQSLDQGLQFLIQYYNGEERAKGNILERFSAQQFPDLHSELNLSSLELGDSALYFCASSVTGGDNEQFFGPGTRLTVL.

The gene calls are TRBV19 and TRBJ1-5; 11 positions match TRBD1. The length of the CDR3 is 15 residues. The germline CDR1 and CDR2 sequences are LNHDA and SQIVND (reference sequence). The trim removed 6 bases at V and 1 base at J, leaving 2 bases unmatched. The DNA of the CDR3 is TGTGCCAGTAGGGGACAGGGGGGGAGCAATCAGCCCCAGCATTTT. Its translation: CASRGQGGSNQPQHF.

The rearrangement uses TRBV12-5 and TRBJ2-2, with TRBD1 matching over 7 bases. The CDR3 has 13 residues. V lost 7 bases and J lost 7; bases outside the gene matches: 6. In germline, CDR1 is LGHNT, CDR2 FRNRAP. The CDR3 reads CASVPGGDGELFF. DNA for the CDR3: TGTGCTAGTGTACCAGGGGGAGACGGGGAGCTGTTTTTT.

The chain recombines TRBV2 with TRBJ1-3, with unresolved D. Trimming cost V 8 bases and J 3 bases, with 14 bases left between them. This CDR3 contains 14 residues. Germline V gene data show CDR1 as SNHLY and CDR2 as FYNNEI. CDR3: CASSGTHFGNTIYF. The CDR3 region has the DNA TGTGCCAGCTCGGGTACCCACTTTGGAAACACCATATATTTT.

The table lists this clone with a count of one. V is TRBV11-3 and J is TRBJ2-3; D is unresolved. CDR3 length equals 12 residues. Trimming left V 0 bases short and J 5 bases short, with 3 bases between. Looked up from germline, CDR1 is SGHNT and CDR2 is YENEEA. The CDR3 loop is CASSLDKDTQYF. The CDR3 DNA is TGTGCCAGCAGCTTAGATAAAGATACGCAGTATTTT.

V and J are TRBV11-2 and TRBJ2-5; TRBD1 might be the D (6 bases). The V end lost 2 bases, the J end lost 5 bases, and 6 bases lay between the germline ends. Germline CDR1 SGHAT, CDR2 FQNNGV. CDR3 length: 12 amino acids. CDR3 sequence (DNA): TGTGCCAGCAGCTTAAGGGGGGAGACCCAGTACTTC. This sequence encodes CASSLRGETQYF.

J is TRBJ2-7 and V is TRBV12-5; D not certain. This CDR3 has 11 amino acids. Germline V gives CDR1 LGHNT, CDR2 FRNRAP. V shed 1 base and J shed 6 bases, with 4 bases lying between them. In DNA, the CDR3 is TGTGCTAGTGGTTTGGAGCCCGAGCAGTACTTC. Amino acids: CASGLEPEQYF.

V and J are TRBV2 and TRBJ1-3; D remains ambiguous. CDR1 is SNHLY, CDR2 FYNNEI, per germline. Trimming removed 8 bases at V and 2 bases at J, with 7 bases between. The CDR3 consists of 12 residues. The CDR3 DNA is TGTGCCAGCCGCACAGCTGGAAACACCATATATTTT. Encoded protein: CASRTAGNTIYF.

The chain employs TRBV7-6 and TRBJ1-4; 10 positions agree with TRBD1. The CDR3 has 17 residues. Germline CDR1 reads SGHVS; CDR2 reads FNYEAQ. After removal of 5 bases from V and 9 bases from J, the junction contained 15 bases not matched to a gene. CDR3 residues: CASSPRGTGVGLKKLFF. DNA for the CDR3: TGTGCCAGCAGCCCACGAGGGACAGGGGTGGGATTAAAAAAACTGTTTTTT. The whole variable domain, filled in from reference TRBV7-6 and TRBJ1-4, reads GAGVSQSPRYKVTKRGQDVALRCDPISGHVSLYWYRQALGQGPEFLTYFNYEAQQDKSGLPNDRFSAERPEGSISTLTIQRTEQRDSAMYRCASSPRGTGVGLKKLFFGSGTQLSVL.

This clone came up once. The chain links TRBV5-4 to TRBJ1-6, with 8 bases that match TRBD1. CDR1 and CDR2 from the germline V gene are SGHNT and YYREEE (reference sequence). Trimming took 0 bases from V and 9 from J; bases not matched to a gene: 8. The CDR3 totals 16 residues. Written as DNA, the CDR3 is TGTGCCAGCAGCTTGGCCGGACAGGGAGGGTTTTCACCCCTCCACTTT. Amino acids: CASSLAGQGGFSPLHF.

The chain has TRBV5-1 and TRBJ2-5, with 9 bases lining up with TRBD1. The DNA end lines up better with TRBJ2-7; the J call may be wrong. There are 14 residues in the CDR3. CDR1 is SGHRS and CDR2 is YFSETQ in the germline V gene. The CDR3 spells CASSLGQGFYEQYF. CDR3 in DNA: TGCGCCAGCAGCCTGGGACAGGGTTTCTACGAGCAGTACTTC.

The chain is built from TRBV7-9 and TRBJ2-1, with 7 bases fitting TRBD2. Trimming took 1 base from V and 8 from J; bases not matched to a gene: 11. The germline V gene has CDR1 SEHNR and CDR2 FQNEAQ (reference sequence). The CDR3 covers 16 residues. CDR3 protein: CASSLVGGSALDEQFF. The CDR3, as DNA: TGTGCCAGCAGCTTAGTGGGCGGGAGTGCTTTGGATGAGCAGTTCTTC.

The chain combines TRBV6-1 with TRBJ1-6; D not certain. Germline lookup yields CDR1 MNHNS and CDR2 SASEGT. The CDR3 spans 15 residues. The V end lost 6 bases, the J end lost 0 bases, and 9 bases lay between the germline ends. The CDR3 DNA reads as TGTGCCAGCAGCGCGACGGACTCCTATAATTCACCCCTCCACTTT. This gives the protein CASSATDSYNSPLHF.

This clone was seen only a few times. The CDR3 loop reads CAWSRSGNTEAFF. The CDR3 DNA follows: TGTGCCTGGAGTCGATCAGGGAACACTGAAGCTTTCTTT. The chain uses TRBV30 and TRBJ1-1; D gene unclear. Germline V gene data show CDR1 as GTSNPN and CDR2 as SVGIG (reference sequence). There are 13 residues in the CDR3. Trimming pared 2 bases from V and 1 base from J, leaving 8 bases between. Looking up the rest from reference TRBV30 and TRBJ1-1 gives the full variable domain: SQTIHQWPATLVQPVGSPLSLECTVEGTSNPNLYWYRQAAGRGLQLLFYSVGIGQISSEVPQNLSASRPQDRQFILSSKKLLLSDSGFYLCAWSRSGNTEAFFGQGTRLTVV.

A few counts support this clone. This chain connects TRBV7-9 to TRBJ2-7; D is possibly TRBD1 (5 bases). The ends were cut back, 3 bases at V and 1 base at J, with 16 bases in the middle. CDR3 length: 16 residues. Germline V gives CDR1 SEHNR, CDR2 FQNEAQ (reference sequence). The CDR3 nucleotides are TGTGCCAGCAGCTTCCGCTCCCAGGGTATTTCCTACGAGCAGTACTTC. Its protein is CASSFRSQGISYEQYF.

The chain employs TRBV4-1 and TRBJ2-4; D is unclear. This CDR3 is 15 amino acids long. Trimming stripped 1 base from V and 2 bases from J, with 9 bases between. Germline V gives CDR1 MGHRA, CDR2 YSYEKL. The CDR3 protein is CASSQGTVTKNIQYF. The DNA for the CDR3 is TGCGCCAGCAGCCAAGGGACCGTGACCAAAAACATTCAGTACTTC.

Note on this clone: The identical CDR3 is also encoded by other nucleotide sequences in the sample. This chain joins TRBV15 and TRBJ2-7; 7 bases fit TRBD1. The J segment lost 3 bases and the V segment lost 0 bases, leaving 2 bases of the junction unmatched. The CDR3 is made up of 14 amino acids. Germline values: CDR1 LNHNV, CDR2 YYDKDF (reference sequence). CDR3 in DNA: TGTGCCACCAGCAGAGACAGGGGGAGCTACGAGCAGTACTTC. It is translated as CATSRDRGSYEQYF.

To note about this clone: A read error may account for a junction end that differs from germline. The V and J genes are TRBV6-4 and TRBJ2-6; TRBD2 might be the D (6 bases). This CDR3 is 17 amino acids long. Germline CDR1 reads MRHNA; CDR2 reads SNTAGT. The CDR3 spells CAISEEGIRSGANVLTF. CDR3 in DNA: TGTGCCATCAGTGAGGAGGGGATCCGGTCTGGGGCCAACGTCCTGACTTTC.

This sequence joins TRBV5-5 and TRBJ2-1; tentatively, D is TRBD2 (5 bases). CDR1 is SGHKS, CDR2 YYEKEE, per germline (reference sequence). V lost 3 bases to trimming and J lost 10 bases, with 11 bases between them. The CDR3 extends over 12 amino acids. The CDR3, as DNA: TGTGCCAGCAGCTCCACCACTAGGGAGCAGTTCTTC. Its translation is CASSSTTREQFF.

The rearrangement links TRBV30 to TRBJ2-7; 8 nucleotides align to TRBD1. This CDR3 has 12 residues. Germline assignment: CDR1 GTSNPN and CDR2 SVGIG (reference sequence). V shed 6 bases, J shed 3 bases, and the junction held 4 bases outside the gene matches. CDR3 in amino acids: CACRTGGYEQYF. The CDR3 coding sequence is TGTGCCTGCCGCACAGGGGGCTACGAGCAGTACTTC.

The rearrangement links TRBV5-1 to TRBJ2-7; the D gene is possibly TRBD1 (5 bases). Germline assignment: CDR1 SGHRS and CDR2 YFSETQ. The CDR3 is 15 residues long. The V end lost 1 base, the J end lost 2 bases, and 13 bases lay between the germline ends. The CDR3: CASSLRQGSTYEQYF. In DNA form, the CDR3 reads TGCGCCAGCAGCTTGAGGCAGGGATCGACCTACGAGCAGTACTTC.